The rows below give T cell receptor beta chains drawn from one sample of a study of shared clonotypes between healthy human individuals. Generated by immunoSEQ multiplex PCR, the TCRdb table keeps only in-frame clones and is missing some. The sample yields millions of clones, approximately 95% seen once. Sequenced sample: naive CD8+ T cells sorted from blood. The source is a man younger than 30 in good health. Both conserved end residues are part of each CDR3. Each record gives: V gene, J gene, CDR3 protein.

v_gene: TRBV7-9
j_gene: TRBJ2-3
CDR3aa: CASQLGGSTDTQYF

v_gene: TRBV30
j_gene: TRBJ1-2
CDR3aa: CAWSYPVNYGYTF

v_gene: TRBV5-4
j_gene: TRBJ2-2
CDR3aa: CASNEGVANTGELFF

v_gene: TRBV2
j_gene: TRBJ2-3
CDR3aa: CATTGLAGVADTQYF

v_gene: TRBV11-2
j_gene: TRBJ2-7
CDR3aa: CASSRLTAGEQYF

v_gene: TRBV7-9
j_gene: TRBJ1-2
CDR3aa: CASSLDRGAYGYTF

v_gene: TRBV10-1
j_gene: TRBJ2-5
CDR3aa: CASMTHIQETQYF

v_gene: TRBV11-2
j_gene: TRBJ2-7
CDR3aa: CASSFGTGYYEQYF

v_gene: TRBV28
j_gene: TRBJ1-2
CDR3aa: CASSWTGGYTF

v_gene: TRBV2
j_gene: TRBJ1-2
CDR3aa: CASSEAEGQGVGYGYTF

v_gene: TRBV28
j_gene: TRBJ2-3
CDR3aa: CASSLSEWGSYTDTQYF

v_gene: TRBV29-1
j_gene: TRBJ2-2
CDR3aa: CSVDPGPNVGELFF

v_gene: TRBV27
j_gene: TRBJ2-5
CDR3aa: CASSPRDRGYQETQYF

v_gene: TRBV9
j_gene: TRBJ2-7
CDR3aa: CASSGDSGEQYF

v_gene: TRBV7-2
j_gene: TRBJ2-2
CDR3aa: CASSLMWTSEAGELFF

v_gene: TRBV27
j_gene: TRBJ2-5
CDR3aa: CASRRTGEETQYF

v_gene: TRBV30
j_gene: TRBJ1-1
CDR3aa: CAWNVRVGTEAFF

v_gene: TRBV2
j_gene: TRBJ2-7
CDR3aa: CASRREPGQGFHEQYF

v_gene: TRBV6-1
j_gene: TRBJ1-1
CDR3aa: CASSPRGSHTEAFF

v_gene: TRBV6-4
j_gene: TRBJ2-7
CDR3aa: CASRGRDPLVYEQYF

v_gene: TRBV5-1
j_gene: TRBJ1-1
CDR3aa: CASSLRTGLGEAFF

v_gene: TRBV19
j_gene: TRBJ2-7
CDR3aa: CASNAGGYEQYF

v_gene: TRBV6-5
j_gene: TRBJ1-1
CDR3aa: CASSYSSLLWNTEAFF

v_gene: TRBV5-4
j_gene: TRBJ1-1
CDR3aa: CASSPGGMNTEAFF

v_gene: TRBV6-5
j_gene: TRBJ1-6
CDR3aa: CASRLPGQGNSPLHF

v_gene: TRBV4-1
j_gene: TRBJ2-2
CDR3aa: CASSLALLLATGELFF

v_gene: TRBV5-1
j_gene: TRBJ2-1
CDR3aa: CASSLGGSYNEQFF

v_gene: TRBV11-2
j_gene: TRBJ2-1
CDR3aa: CASSSPGVGNEQFF

v_gene: TRBV7-9
j_gene: TRBJ2-5
CDR3aa: CASSHPNRGETQYF

v_gene: TRBV4-1
j_gene: TRBJ2-7
CDR3aa: CASSQDRQREGFSYEQYF

v_gene: TRBV7-9
j_gene: TRBJ2-2
CDR3aa: CASSLILGGTGELFF

v_gene: TRBV7-8
j_gene: TRBJ1-6
CDR3aa: CASSLWTEGFNSPLHF

v_gene: TRBV7-9
j_gene: TRBJ2-7
CDR3aa: CASSGTGQDPYEQYF

v_gene: TRBV27
j_gene: TRBJ2-7
CDR3aa: CASSRQGHYEQYF

v_gene: TRBV4-3
j_gene: TRBJ2-7
CDR3aa: CASSQDQGSGSYEQYF

v_gene: TRBV28
j_gene: TRBJ1-3
CDR3aa: CASRRDTPLDTIYF

v_gene: TRBV19
j_gene: TRBJ2-7
CDR3aa: CASSMRPGGPYEQYF

v_gene: TRBV28
j_gene: TRBJ2-7
CDR3aa: CASSSPWTGREQYF